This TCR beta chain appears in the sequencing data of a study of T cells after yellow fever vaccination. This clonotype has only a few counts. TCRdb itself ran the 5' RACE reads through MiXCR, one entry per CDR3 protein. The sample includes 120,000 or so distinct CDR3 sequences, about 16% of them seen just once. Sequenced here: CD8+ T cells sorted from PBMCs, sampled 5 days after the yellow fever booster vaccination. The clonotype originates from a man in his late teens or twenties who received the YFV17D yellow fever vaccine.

The CDR3 sequence: CASRSWATFF. As DNA, the CDR3 is TGTGCCAGCAGGTCGTGGGCGACTTTCTTT. The V and J genes are TRBV25-1 and TRBJ1-1, with D hard to call. CDR3 length equals 10 residues. Looked up from germline, CDR1 is MGHDK and CDR2 is SYGVNS. V was trimmed by 6 bases and J by 12 bases, leaving 11 bases between them.